Listed here are 5 T cell receptor beta chains from one sample, sequenced in a study of blood T cell repertoires in COVID-19. Here immunoSEQ multiplex PCR was the method, and the copy in TCRdb shows in-frame clones only, minus some. The repertoire has about 300,000 clones, 89% of them found once; the top ten carry under 7.5%. Sequences were obtained from peripheral blood. All receptors derive from a man younger than 30 who had recovered from COVID-19.

The gene calls are TRBV19 and TRBJ1-1; the D gene is possibly TRBD1 (6 bases). Germline V gene lookup returns CDR1 LNHDA and CDR2 SQIVND (reference sequence). Trimming stripped 7 bases from V and 0 bases from J, with 15 bases between. This CDR3 contains 15 residues. In DNA, the CDR3 is TGTGCCAGTATTCCTCGAGGGGGGGTGAACACTGAAGCTTTCTTT. Amino acids: CASIPRGGVNTEAFF.

To note about this clone: Other DNA variants within this sample encode the same CDR3. V gene TRBV12-3 or TRBV12-4 combines with J gene TRBJ2-2, with D maybe TRBD2 (5 bases). Trimming cost V 2 bases and J 5 bases, with 6 bases left between them. The CDR3 contains 13 residues. DNA for the CDR3: TGTGCCAGCAGTTTACGAGGGACCGGGGAGCTGTTTTTT. As protein: CASSLRGTGELFF.

Points on this clone: Other DNA sequences within the sample encode an identical CDR3. The chain employs TRBV15 and TRBJ2-5; 7 positions agree with TRBD1. CDR3 length: 14 amino acids. Germline CDR1 reads LNHNV; CDR2 reads YYDKDF (reference sequence). V was clipped by 3 bases and J by 2 bases; unmatched bases: 3. The CDR3 region is CATSRGDSQETQYF. Here the CDR3 DNA reads TGTGCCACCAGCAGGGGGGACAGTCAAGAGACCCAGTACTTC.

This clone was detected only once. V and J are TRBV10-2 and TRBJ2-1, with 9 bases matching TRBD2. CDR3 length equals 13 residues. Germline-derived CDR1 and CDR2 are WSHSY and SAAADI. V shed 8 bases, J shed 9 bases, and the junction held 8 bases outside the gene matches. The CDR3 region is CASLRPSGTEQFF. The CDR3 coding sequence is TGCGCCAGCCTAAGACCTAGCGGGACTGAGCAGTTCTTC.

This chain uses TRBV7-3 with TRBJ2-1, with 15 bases identical to TRBD2. With V trimmed by 4 bases and J by 1 base, 8 bases remained unmatched. From germline, CDR1 is SGHTA and CDR2 FQGTGA. There are 19 residues in the CDR3. The CDR3 DNA sequence: TGTGCCAGCAGCTCCTCCAGAGGGACTAGCGGGGGGTCCTACAATGAGCAGTTCTTC. As protein: CASSSSRGTSGGSYNEQFF.